The clone carrying this TCR beta chain was recorded many times. Its antigen remains unidentified. This specimen belongs to a study of blood T cells in healthy people across ages. Study overall: Per two T cells, template switching captured roughly one barcoded beta molecule. The study, taken as a whole, reports: The unsorted PBMCs prevented any conclusive comparison of naive versus antigen-experienced cells.

It was with a sample-barcoded 5' primer and a J-beta primer mix that a second PCR of roughly 7 to 12 cycles was run. TCRdb reprocessed the 5' RACE reads with MiXCR, giving one entry per CDR3 protein. The sample carries hundreds of thousands of distinct CDR3 sequences, around two fifths recorded once. Collection of ten milliliters of peripheral blood was performed for each donor. The germline V gene has CDR1 SGDLS and CDR2 YYNGEE. This CDR3 has 15 amino acids. V gave up 4 bases and J gave up 3 bases; unmatched junction bases: 5. The TCR comes from a man older than 75 in good health. Specimen: blood. J is TRBJ2-7 and V is TRBV9; 12 bases are a match to TRBD2. The CDR3 protein is CASSPQTSGSYEQYF. The CDR3 DNA is TGTGCCAGCAGCCCTCAGACTAGCGGGAGCTACGAGCAGTACTTC. Full variable domain (remainder filled in from reference TRBV9 and TRBJ2-7): DSGVTQTPKHLITATGQRVTLRCSPRSGDLSVYWYQQSLDQGLQFLIQYYNGEERAKGNILERFSAQQFPDLHSELNLSSLELGDSALYFCASSPQTSGSYEQYFGPGTRLTVT.